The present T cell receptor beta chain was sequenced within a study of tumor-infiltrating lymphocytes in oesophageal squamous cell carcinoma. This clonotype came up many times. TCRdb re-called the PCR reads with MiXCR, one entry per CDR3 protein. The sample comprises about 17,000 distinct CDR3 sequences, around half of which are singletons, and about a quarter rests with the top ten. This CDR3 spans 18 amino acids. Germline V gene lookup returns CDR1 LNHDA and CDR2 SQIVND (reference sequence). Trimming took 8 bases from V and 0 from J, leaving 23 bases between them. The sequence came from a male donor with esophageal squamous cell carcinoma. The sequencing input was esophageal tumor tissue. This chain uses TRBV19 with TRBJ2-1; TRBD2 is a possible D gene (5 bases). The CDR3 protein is CASPVYLGADSSYNEQFF. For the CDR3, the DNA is TGTGCCAGTCCAGTATATCTGGGAGCAGATAGCTCCTACAATGAGCAGTTCTTC.